The entry below gives a single T cell receptor beta chain sequence along with its context. No cognate antigen has been identified for it. Qualities for individual bases were not recorded, and no much larger clone is one base off. This sample was taken from a study of vaccination and CD4 T cells after COVID-19 (dated by TCRdb to 2021 to 2024). With regard to the full study: SARS-CoV-2 positivity had been established in the convalescent patients by nasal swab PCR, and mild disease was recorded in roughly 9 of these patients and severe disease in one. The convalescent cohort included six males and four females, with two Hispanic individuals, seven Caucasians, two Asians and one multiracial person. Each participant got two doses of either the Pfizer-BioNTech BNT162b2 vaccine (n=8) or the Moderna mRNA-1273 vaccine (n=2). Post-COVID blood samples were collected from convalescent patients a median of approximately 93 days after diagnosis, with a range of roughly 30 to 161 days. Post-vaccine blood samples were taken a median of approximately 70 days after the second vaccine dose, with a range of about 13 to 250 days. Culture stimuli were overlapping spike peptide pools from SARS-CoV-2 and from the common cold coronaviruses HCoV-NL63, HCoV-OC43 and HCoV-229E. In control cultures, a CEFX viral epitope pool was used as positive control, an HIV-1 Nef peptide pool was used as negative control, or no peptide was added. In 10 COVID-19 convalescent patients and a handful of infection-naive healthy vaccine recipients, the spike-specific CD4+ TCR repertoire before mRNA vaccination was compared with the repertoire after mRNA vaccination. The research as a whole found: An increase in the median number of SARS-CoV-2-reactive clonotypes from more than 20 after infection to 38 after vaccination was observed, but the change was not found to be significant. In convalescent patients, a median roughly 87% of post-vaccine SARS-CoV-2-reactive clones were detected only after vaccination, and vaccine-specific priming was suggested by this finding. Nearly all vaccine-specific clones in convalescent patients (304 of 307) were mono-reactive for SARS-CoV-2 spike rather than cross-reactive with common cold coronaviruses. Only a relatively small number of convalescent patients were included in the study, and early timepoints following natural infection were not analyzed.

The treatment or condition label for this specimen denotes: approximately nine-day PBMC culture with coronavirus spike peptide pools or control peptides (ViraFEST assay). The study used the ViraFEST assay, which expanded antigen-specific T cells with peptide pools and then identified expanded clonotypes by TCR sequencing. Positive SARS-CoV-2 PCR tests in the convalescent patients dated from March to December 2020, before Alpha, Beta and Delta variants emerged in the United States. Each well held around 1.9 million PBMCs cultured with roughly 10 ug/ml peptide pools in IMDM containing roughly 4.7% human AB serum and 9 to 10 IU/ml IL-2. Half of the culture medium was replaced with fresh IL-2-containing medium on days 3 and 7. CD4+ T cells were isolated after roughly eleven days of culture through negative selection using the EasySep CD4+ T cell isolation kit. Ficoll-Paque Plus gradient centrifugation was used to isolate PBMCs from whole blood, and the isolated PBMCs were then either used fresh or cryopreserved at -140C. In general, triplicate wells were set up for every culture condition.

Library preparation employed PCR. TCR sequencing of DNA from cultured CD4+ T cells used the Oncomine TCR Beta short-read assay at the Johns Hopkins FTIC core. The QIAamp micro DNA kit was used to extract genomic DNA from the cultured CD4+ T cells. Oncomine TCR Beta libraries from cultured CD4+ T cells were pooled with unique dual indexes and sequenced on an Illumina iSeq 100. In the authors' own workflow: Non-productive sequences were removed, and CDR3s not starting with C, not ending with F or W, or shorter than 7 amino acids were discarded. Antigen-specific clonotypes were identified using the MANAFEST web application through comparison of peptide-stimulated wells with reference and other culture wells. Positive clones required FDR below 0.05, an odds ratio above 5, and productive frequency above 0.1% in at least two of three replicate wells. Clonotypes that were significantly expanded in both SARS-CoV-2 spike wells and at least one common cold coronavirus spike condition were defined as cross-reactive. Using R version 3.6.1, CDR3 homology was evaluated through Levenshtein distances (stringdist) along with unrooted phylogenetic trees (ape). The public reads were quality trimmed at Q25 with fastp and then assembled into clones with MiXCR by TCRdb, keeping productive beta chains. Identical CDR3 protein sequences are pooled into one entry, listed with their most common genes and DNA. Clone size and V and J calls follow TCRdb, not the original study. Present in this sample are 15,000 or so distinct CDR3 sequences, around 60% of which were seen just once. Of the sample, 9.5% to 11% is held by the ten largest clones.

V was cut back by 0 bases and J by 7 bases, leaving a gap of 10 bases between them. Sequences WSHSY (CDR1) and SAAADI (CDR2) are obtained from the germline V gene. The CDR3 has 14 amino acids, counting the end cysteine and phenylalanine. Only the CDR3 part of the read is kept: 42 bases, read in frame from the first base. Sample: CD4+ T cells from blood, cultured in vitro. Here the chain combines TRBV10-2 and TRBJ1-5; the D gene assignment is ambiguous. The TCR was taken from a human donor who had recovered from COVID-19. The CDR3 here reads CASSESARGQPQHF. DNA sequence: TGCGCCAGCAGTGAGTCAGCCAGAGGGCAGCCCCAGCATTTT.